The clone carrying this T cell receptor (beta chain) was recorded only once. The sample comes from a study of control samples from healthy donors and cancer patients. Sequencing was performed with immunoSEQ multiplex PCR; in TCRdb, only in-frame clones are kept and a portion is missing. The table shows 100,000 to 120,000 clones, with 83% occurring only once. The CDR3 extends over 19 amino acids. Germline loops: CDR1 SGHRS, CDR2 YFSETQ. J gave up 1 base and V 0 bases, and 8 bases lay outside the gene matches. The sequence came from a woman aged 50 to 60 in good health. The sample consisted of blood. The chain joins TRBV5-1 to TRBJ1-6, with 9 bases matching TRBD1. For the CDR3, the DNA is TGCGCCAGCAGCTTGGACCACTGGACAGGGGAGTCCTATAATTCACCCCTCCACTTT. Protein sequence: CASSLDHWTGESYNSPLHF.